This T cell receptor beta chain was profiled in a study of cytomegalovirus exposure and HLA in healthy donors. Study-wide results and limits: Most TCR sequences were uncommon, yet certain public TCRs appeared in many donors. As a later analysis revealed, most CMV-associated TCR beta chains appeared HLA-restricted. Indistinguishable V segments, including TRBV6-2 and TRBV6-3, were excluded. The study labeled 150 to 200 TCR beta chains cytomegalovirus-associated.

The CDR3 totals 17 residues. V lost 3 bases, J lost 2 bases, and 12 bases stayed unmatched. From germline, CDR1 is SQVTM and CDR2 ANQGSEA. A remark on this clone: Its antigen is not identified.

Primers for the PCR totalled 60 Vbeta and 13 Jbeta. Generated by immunoSEQ multiplex PCR, the TCRdb table keeps only in-frame clones and is missing some. Among roughly 93,000 clones listed, approximately 74% were seen once. The receptor was isolated from a male donor in good health and CMV-seronegative. Sequencing was carried out using PBMCs. The chain has TRBV29-1 and TRBJ2-1; 8 nucleotides align to TRBD2. CDR3: CSVDIWASGPTYNEQFF. In DNA, the CDR3 is TGCAGCGTTGATATTTGGGCTAGCGGGCCGACCTACAATGAGCAGTTCTTC.